This T cell receptor beta chain came from a study of cytomegalovirus exposure and HLA in healthy donors. Study outcomes and limitations: It was reported that TCR beta sequences correctly inferred the HLA-A and HLA-B alleles for most subjects. The sole available immune exposure information was CMV serostatus.

Points on this clone: Its antigen remains unknown.

Each donor was nominally healthy when sampled (though unrecorded immune exposures were likely). V lost 5 bases to trimming and J lost 1 base, with 13 bases between them. Germline CDR1 reads SGHDN; CDR2 reads FVKESK. The length of the CDR3 is 15 residues. Primers for the PCR totalled 60 Vbeta and 13 Jbeta. In the study's own analysis: A later analysis tallied 80 million or so unique TCR beta chains, approximately 10 million of them shared. The protocol was immunoSEQ multiplex PCR, while the TCRdb copy is restricted to in-frame clones and leaves out a portion. That table is the source of V, J and clone size, and D and trimming were worked out from the DNA. Of about 120,000 clones in the sample, around 81% were seen once.

Material: PBMCs. The clonotype was recovered from a woman younger than 45 in good health and CMV-seronegative. The chain uses TRBV14 and TRBJ2-3, with a weak D call TRBD1 (6 bases). The CDR3 DNA is TGTGCCAGCAGCAAGGGCGACAGGCGCACAGATACGCAGTATTTT. This codes for CASSKGDRRTDTQYF.